Listed below are T cell receptor beta chains from one sample, sequenced in a study of blood T cell repertoires in COVID-19. Profiling relied on immunoSEQ multiplex PCR, and the TCRdb table lists in-frame clones only, not all of them. The sample contains about 280,000 clones, about nine tenths of which appear only once. Specimen: peripheral blood. The receptor source for this set is a woman aged 45-59 years who had recovered from COVID-19. Each CDR3 is given with its conserved first and last residue. Each record gives: V gene, clone size, D gene, J gene, CDR3 DNA, CDR3 protein. D genes are given only for firm matches. Clone size is stated in some rows and not others, as once, few, many or a class when expanded.

TRBV2	NA	NA	TRBJ1-1	TGTGCCAGCACCCTAGAGGGGGATAGCACTGAAGCTTTCTTT	CASTLEGDSTEAFF
TRBV6-6	few	TRBD1	TRBJ1-6	TGTGCCAGCTACCCGGGACAGAGGTCCTATAATTCACCCCTCCACTTT	CASYPGQRSYNSPLHF
TRBV28	NA	NA	TRBJ1-4	TGTGCCAGCCGAAAGCAGGGAGGGCGTAATGAAAAACTGTTTTTT	CASRKQGGRNEKLFF
TRBV5-1	NA	NA	TRBJ1-6	TGCGCCAGCAGCTTAGGAGGGTACGGCAATTCACCCCTCCACTTT	CASSLGGYGNSPLHF
TRBV10-2	NA	NA	TRBJ1-1	TGCGCCAGCAGTGACACCTCGGGAGCTTTCTTT	CASSDTSGAFF
TRBV6-5	NA	NA	TRBJ1-2	TGTGCCAGCACCCCCGGGACAAATGGCTACACCTTC	CASTPGTNGYTF
TRBV29-1	NA	NA	TRBJ1-2	TGCAGCGTTGACGCAGGCTCCTATGGCTACACCTTC	CSVDAGSYGYTF
TRBV1	NA	NA	TRBJ2-1	TGCACCAGCAGCCCGGCCGGGAGGACTAGCGGATACAATGAGCAGTTCTTC	CTSSPAGRTSGYNEQFF
TRBV9	NA	NA	TRBJ2-7	TGTGCCAGCAGCGTAGCAGGGAGGGGGTACGAGCAGTACTTC	CASSVAGRGYEQYF
TRBV6-2/TRBV6-3	NA	TRBD2	TRBJ2-3	TGTGCCAGCAGCGGCCCGCTAGCGGGGGGCACAGATACGCAGTATTTT	CASSGPLAGGTDTQYF
TRBV5-6	NA	NA	TRBJ2-2	TGTGCCAGCAGCTGGCGACAGGTTATAGACACCGGGGAGCTGTTTTTT	CASSWRQVIDTGELFF
TRBV9	NA	TRBD1	TRBJ2-1	TGTGCCAGCAGCGTCAAATGGGGGACAGGGGACGATGAGCAGTTCTTC	CASSVKWGTGDDEQFF
TRBV5-1	NA	NA	TRBJ2-7	TGCGCCAGCAGCGCTGGGTTCTCGGGGAACGAGCAGTACTTC	CASSAGFSGNEQYF
TRBV27	NA	NA	TRBJ1-2	TGTGCCAGCAGTTTATCGACTGGGAACTATGGCTACACCTTC	CASSLSTGNYGYTF
TRBV6-5	NA	NA	TRBJ1-1	TGTGCCAGCCTCAGGGGATGGATCGACACTGAAGCTTTCTTT	CASLRGWIDTEAFF
TRBV18	once	NA	TRBJ1-5	TGTGCCAGCTCAGGGCAGTACAATCAGCCCCAGCATTTT	CASSGQYNQPQHF
TRBV7-2	NA	NA	TRBJ2-7	TGTGCCAGCAGCCAGCTGGCCCTACGCGGCTACGAGCAGTACTTC	CASSQLALRGYEQYF
TRBV28	NA	NA	TRBJ2-7	TGTGCCAGCAGTTTAGTAGGGGCCCACGAGCAGTACTTC	CASSLVGAHEQYF
TRBV19	NA	NA	TRBJ1-1	TGTGCCAGTAGTACCCCTCCTGACAGGCTAGGAGACACTGAAGCTTTCTTT	CASSTPPDRLGDTEAFF
TRBV30	NA	TRBD1	TRBJ1-5	TGTGCCTGGAGTCTCACGGGACAGGGGTGGCGTCAGCCCCAGCATTTT	CAWSLTGQGWRQPQHF
TRBV9	NA	NA	TRBJ1-1	TGTGCCAGCAGCTTCAGAGGCACTGAAGCTTTCTTT	CASSFRGTEAFF
TRBV11-2	NA	NA	TRBJ2-7	TGTGCCAGCAGCTTAGGTCGCTGGCAGGAATCCTACGAGCAGTACTTC	CASSLGRWQESYEQYF
TRBV7-8	NA	NA	TRBJ2-7	TGTGCCAGCAGCTTAGCGGGGCTAGCGAACGAGCAGTACTTC	CASSLAGLANEQYF
TRBV14	NA	NA	TRBJ1-1	TGTGCCAGCAGCCAAGCGGGAGGAGGAGGCACTGAAGCTTTCTTT	CASSQAGGGGTEAFF
TRBV6-5	once	TRBD2	TRBJ2-2	TGTGCCAGCACTAGACTAGCTGGGAACACCGGGGAGCTGTTTTTT	CASTRLAGNTGELFF
TRBV4-3	NA	NA	TRBJ2-5	TGCGCCAGCAGCCTATTAACAGGGAATATGGAGACCCAGTACTTC	CASSLLTGNMETQYF
TRBV7-9	NA	NA	TRBJ2-6	TGTGCCAGCAGCGACCAGGACAGACACTCTGGGGCCAACGTCCTGACTTTC	CASSDQDRHSGANVLTF
TRBV6-2/TRBV6-3	NA	NA	TRBJ1-2	TGTGCCAGCAGTTATCTACCAGGTCGATTAAGTGGCTACACCTTC	CASSYLPGRLSGYTF
TRBV5-1	NA	TRBD2	TRBJ2-7	TGCGCCAGCAGCTTGGCTGCGGGGGACCTCTACGAGCAGTACTTC	CASSLAAGDLYEQYF
TRBV28	NA	TRBD1	TRBJ1-4	TGTGCCAGCTGCGGGACAGGGCCAGGAGTAGCAACTAATGAAAAACTGTTTTTT	CASCGTGPGVATNEKLFF
TRBV6-1	NA	TRBD1	TRBJ2-7	TGTGCCAGCAGTGACAATGTCGGGACAGGGGTTTACTTC	CASSDNVGTGVYF
TRBV29-1	NA	NA	TRBJ1-2	TGCAGCGTTGCTGACACGCACTACACCTTC	CSVADTHYTF
TRBV4-3	NA	NA	TRBJ2-3	TGCGCCAGCAGCCTTCTGGGACTTAGCACAGATACGCAGTATTTT	CASSLLGLSTDTQYF
TRBV7-2	NA	TRBD1	TRBJ1-5	TGTGCCAGCAGCTTGGGACAGAGAAATCAGCCCCAGCATTTT	CASSLGQRNQPQHF
TRBV5-1	NA	NA	TRBJ1-3	TGCGCCAGCAGCTTGGCCGGGGGGGCTGGAAACACCATATATTTT	CASSLAGGAGNTIYF
TRBV19	few	TRBD1	TRBJ2-7	TGTGCCAGTAGTACGTATGGACAGGGGGGCTACGAGCAGTACTTC	CASSTYGQGGYEQYF
TRBV29-1	few	NA	TRBJ1-1	TGCAGCGTTGGTCCCGGTTGGGGCATGAACACTGAAGCTTTCTTT	CSVGPGWGMNTEAFF
TRBV10-1	NA	TRBD1	TRBJ2-6	TGCGCCAGACTACCCACTCAAGACAGGGGCTTCGCTGGGGCCAACGTCCTGACTTTC	CARLPTQDRGFAGANVLTF
TRBV18	NA	TRBD2	TRBJ2-5	TGTGCCAGCTCACCACCGACTGGGAGCGGCGGGGGAGAGACCCAGTACTTC	CASSPPTGSGGGETQYF
TRBV5-1	NA	NA	TRBJ2-7	TGCGCCAGCACCCTCGGCGGGAAAACCTACGAGCAGTACTTC	CASTLGGKTYEQYF
TRBV15	NA	NA	TRBJ1-3	TGTGCCACCAGCAGAGGGGACGCGGGAGGAAACACCATATATTTT	CATSRGDAGGNTIYF
TRBV6-4	NA	TRBD1	TRBJ1-5	TGTGCCAGCAGTGACTCGAAGGACAGGGGTGAGTGGGCCCAGCATTTT	CASSDSKDRGEWAQHF
TRBV28	NA	NA	TRBJ1-1	TGTGCCAGCAGTTTTCCCGGTTTCAGGGAATTGTGGGACACTGAAGCTTTCTTT	CASSFPGFRELWDTEAFF
TRBV29-1	NA	TRBD1	TRBJ2-1	TGCAGCGTGGGGACAGGCAATGAGCAGTTCTTC	CSVGTGNEQFF
TRBV4-2	NA	TRBD1	TRBJ2-1	TGTGCCAGCAGCCAAGTACAGGGGGAAGTCAATGAGCAGTTCTTC	CASSQVQGEVNEQFF
TRBV27	NA	NA	TRBJ1-5	TGTGCCAGCAGTTTACGACAGCCTGGAAATCAGCCCCAGCATTTT	CASSLRQPGNQPQHF
TRBV25-1	NA	TRBD1	TRBJ1-2	TGTGCCAGCAGTGACCGGGACAGGGTCTATGGCTACACCTTC	CASSDRDRVYGYTF
TRBV5-4	NA	TRBD2	TRBJ2-2	TGTGCCAGCAGCTTGGCTAGCGGGAACACCGGGGAGCTGTTTTTT	CASSLASGNTGELFF
TRBV5-5	NA	NA	TRBJ2-4	TGTGCCAGCAGCTCAGCTAGCCAACCAAGGGGGATTCAGTACTTC	CASSSASQPRGIQYF
TRBV6-6	NA	TRBD2	TRBJ2-1	TGTGCCAGCAGTCGACCTTTGGGGATCGGGACTAGCGGGAGGGGCCGCTTCCCCAGCGGGCAGTTCTTC	CASSRPLGIGTSGRGRFPSGQFF
TRBV9	NA	TRBD2	TRBJ2-2	TGTGCCAGCAGCCGACGGACTAGCGGGGGGCCCAGTACCGGGGAGCTGTTTTTT	CASSRRTSGGPSTGELFF
TRBV6-5	NA	NA	TRBJ1-4	TGTGCCAGCAGTTACACAGGGCGAGAGGATGAAAAACTGTTTTTT	CASSYTGREDEKLFF
TRBV6-5	NA	TRBD1	TRBJ2-1	TGTGCCAGCACCACCCTATCAGGGGGTTACAATGAGCAGTTCTTC	CASTTLSGGYNEQFF
TRBV7-8	NA	TRBD1	TRBJ1-2	TGTGCCAGCAGCTTAGCTGGGACAGTCTATGGCTACACCTTC	CASSLAGTVYGYTF
TRBV19	once	TRBD1	TRBJ1-5	TGTGCCAGTAGACTATTGGGACAGGGGGTCAATCAGCCCCAGCATTTT	CASRLLGQGVNQPQHF